This TCR beta chain is from a study of T cells expressing NK-cell markers. TCRdb reworked the 5' RACE reads into one entry per CDR3 protein, no DNA. The table lists approximately 150,000 distinct CDR3 sequences, with around 18% in the top ten. The length of the CDR3 is 14 residues. The V gene is TRBV12-3 or TRBV12-4, the J gene TRBJ1-2; TCRdb gives TRBD1 as the D gene, but with no DNA this cannot be confirmed. The origin of this receptor is a woman between 18 and 70 years old in good health. Sequencing was performed on blood T cells: a sorted CD56 or NKG2C T cell subset, CD4+ or CD8+ T cells, or bulk PBMC T cells (not recorded which). CDR3 protein: CASTLSRGTAGYTF.